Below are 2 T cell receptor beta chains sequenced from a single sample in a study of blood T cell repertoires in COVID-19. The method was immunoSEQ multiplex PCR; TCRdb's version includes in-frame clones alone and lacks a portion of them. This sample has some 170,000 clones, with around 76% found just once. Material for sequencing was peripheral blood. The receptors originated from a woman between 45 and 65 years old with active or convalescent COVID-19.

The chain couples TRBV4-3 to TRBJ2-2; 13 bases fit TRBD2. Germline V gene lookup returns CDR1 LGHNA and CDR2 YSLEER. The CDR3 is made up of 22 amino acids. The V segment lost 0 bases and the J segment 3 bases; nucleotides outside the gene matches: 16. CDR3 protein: CASSQELFRTSGSVLDTGELFF. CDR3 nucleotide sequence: TGCGCCAGCAGCCAAGAATTATTTAGGACTAGCGGGAGTGTTTTGGACACCGGGGAGCTGTTTTTT.

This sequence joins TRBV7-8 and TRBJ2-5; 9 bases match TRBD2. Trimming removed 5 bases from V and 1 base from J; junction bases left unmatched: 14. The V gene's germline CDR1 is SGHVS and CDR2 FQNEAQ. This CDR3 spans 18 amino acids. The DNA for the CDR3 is TGTGCCAGCAGCCCCCAGCTAGCGGGGACTACTACCCAAGAGACCCAGTACTTC. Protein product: CASSPQLAGTTTQETQYF. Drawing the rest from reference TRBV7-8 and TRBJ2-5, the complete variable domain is GAGVSQSPRYKVAKRGQDVALRCDPISGHVSLFWYQQALGQGPEFLTYFQNEAQLDKSGLPSDRFFAERPEGSVSTLKIQRTQQEDSAVYLCASSPQLAGTTTQETQYFGPGTRLLVL.